This T cell receptor beta chain was documented in a study of T cell clonality in common variable immunodeficiency. Regarding the study as a whole: What drives increased CVID clonality needs T cell subpopulation sequencing.

Sequencing was performed with immunoSEQ multiplex PCR; in TCRdb, only in-frame clones are kept and a portion is missing. This sample has more than 65,000 clones, each found more than once. In this sample, this clone turned up many times. The antigen is unknown. The CDR3 end lies 3 residues beyond the end of the read and is filled in from the germline J gene. Germline V gives CDR1 MDHEN, CDR2 SYDVKM. CDR3 size: 14 residues. The V and J ends lost 7 bases and 2 bases respectively, with 15 bases between them. The chain combines TRBV28 with TRBJ2-7; maybe TRBD2 (6 bases). Sequencing was done on a sample of peripheral blood mononuclear cells. The clonotype comes from a person aged 18 to 69 in good health. CDR3: CASTSPSAPYEQYF. CDR3 DNA, as far as it was read: TGTGCCAGCACCAGCCCTAGCGCACCCTACGAG.